The 7 T cell receptor beta chains below all came from one sample that was sequenced in a study of T cells in women clearing cervical HPV infection. Assay: immunoSEQ multiplex PCR; the TCRdb copy retains only in-frame clones and omits some. In all, the sample yields some 11,000 clones. Sequencing was performed on blood buffy coat. The receptors originated from a woman between 18 and 69 years old with a cervical HPV16 infection that either progressed to CIN3+ or cleared (not recorded which).

With respect to this clone: Coverage ceases 3 residues before the CDR3 finishes, and the germline J gene fills in the end. The gene calls are TRBV2 and TRBJ2-7; 10 bases fit TRBD2. CDR1 is SNHLY and CDR2 is FYNNEI in the germline V gene. The CDR3 runs 15 residues. Losses at the gene ends were 4 bases for V and 2 bases for J; bases not matched to a gene: 5. The covered CDR3 bases are TGTGCCAGCAGTGCTCCTAGCGGGGGCCCCTACGAG. Encoded protein: CASSAPSGGPYE. The CDR3 in its entirety is CASSAPSGGPYEQYF.

In the case of this clone: The read stops 3 residues short of the end of the CDR3; the missing end is completed from the germline J gene. The chain recombines TRBV19 with TRBJ1-1; D remains ambiguous. The CDR3 runs to 13 residues. The V gene's germline CDR1 is LNHDA and CDR2 SQIVND (reference sequence). Deletions cut 5 bases from V and 0 bases from J, with 7 bases between. CDR3 DNA, as far as it was read: TGTGCCAGTAGTTCCTCAGTGAACACTGAA. Its translation is CASSSSVNTE. The whole CDR3 reads CASSSSVNTEAFF.

On this clone: The CDR3 end is not reached by the read, which stops 3 residues before it; the germline J gene fills it in. Other DNA sequences in the sample encode the same CDR3. The V gene is TRBV30, the J gene TRBJ1-1, with unresolved D. The V gene lost 3 bases and the J gene lost 2 bases, with 4 bases spanning the gap. From germline, CDR1 is GTSNPN and CDR2 SVGIG (reference sequence). This CDR3 contains 11 residues. The CDR3 sequence: CAWRANTEAFF. Partial CDR3 DNA: TGTGCCTGGAGGGCCAACACTGAA.

Of note for this clone: The sequenced fragment ends 3 residues before the CDR3 boundary, so the rest is inferred from the germline J gene. The V gene is TRBV4-2, the J gene TRBJ2-3; 10 bases line up with TRBD2. The V gene end was trimmed by 4 bases and the J gene end by 1 base; junction bases not matched to a gene: 2. This CDR3 is built from 15 residues. Germline V gene lookup returns CDR1 LGHNA and CDR2 YNFKEQ. The part of the CDR3 DNA that was read is TGTGCCAGCAGCCCCACTAGCGGGGGCACAGATACG. This codes for CASSPTSGGTDT. The CDR3 in its entirety is CASSPTSGGTDTQYF.

Remarks on this clone: The read gets to within 3 residues of the CDR3 end, and the germline J gene fills in the rest. The chain carries TRBV29-1 and TRBJ2-1; 7 bases map to TRBD1. This CDR3 is 12 amino acids long. The V gene's germline CDR1 is SQVTM and CDR2 ANQGSEA. The trim removed 4 bases at V and 6 bases at J, leaving 3 bases unmatched. The CDR3: CSVGTGANEQFF. The part of the CDR3 DNA that was read is TGCAGCGTTGGTACAGGGGCCAATGAG.

Here the CDR3 reads CSATPSGTGAQYF. Incomplete CDR3 DNA: TGCAGTGCAACCCCCTCCGGGACAGGGGCG. The V call is TRBV20-1, the J call TRBJ2-3; 10 nucleotides line up with TRBD1. The CDR3 is cut off 3 residues early in the read; its end comes from the germline J gene. CDR3 length: 13 residues. The germline V gene encodes CDR1 DFQATT and CDR2 SNEGSKA (reference sequence).

As regards this clone: The read ends 3 residues shy of where the CDR3 ends; the end is completed using the germline J gene. The rearrangement uses TRBV14 and TRBJ2-7; the match to TRBD1 covers 8 bases. This CDR3 region has 18 residues. Germline lookup yields CDR1 SGHDN and CDR2 FVKESK. J gave up 1 base and V 3 bases, and 14 bases lay outside the gene matches. The sequenced CDR3 bases are TGTGCCAGCAGCCATCGTCACTCCGTGACAGGGGATTCCTACGAG. This gives the protein CASSHRHSVTGDSYE. The entire CDR3 is CASSHRHSVTGDSYEQYF.